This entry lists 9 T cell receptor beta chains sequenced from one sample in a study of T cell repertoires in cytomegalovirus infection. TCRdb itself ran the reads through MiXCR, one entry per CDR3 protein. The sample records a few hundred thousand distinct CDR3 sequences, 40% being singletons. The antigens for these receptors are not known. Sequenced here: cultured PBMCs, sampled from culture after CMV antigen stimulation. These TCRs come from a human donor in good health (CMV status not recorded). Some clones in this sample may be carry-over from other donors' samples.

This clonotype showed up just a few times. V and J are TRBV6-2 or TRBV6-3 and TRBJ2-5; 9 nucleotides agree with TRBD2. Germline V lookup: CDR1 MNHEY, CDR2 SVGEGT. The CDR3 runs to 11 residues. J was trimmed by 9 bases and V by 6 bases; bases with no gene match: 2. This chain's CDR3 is CASRAGGPQYF. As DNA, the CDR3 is TGTGCCAGCAGAGCGGGAGGCCCCCAGTACTTC.

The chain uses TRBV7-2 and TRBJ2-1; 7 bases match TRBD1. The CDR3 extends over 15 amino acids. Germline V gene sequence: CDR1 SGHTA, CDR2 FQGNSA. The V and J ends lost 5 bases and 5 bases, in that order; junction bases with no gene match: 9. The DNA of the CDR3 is TGTGCCAGCAGCCCATATAGACAGGGCCACAATGAGCAGTTCTTC. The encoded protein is CASSPYRQGHNEQFF.

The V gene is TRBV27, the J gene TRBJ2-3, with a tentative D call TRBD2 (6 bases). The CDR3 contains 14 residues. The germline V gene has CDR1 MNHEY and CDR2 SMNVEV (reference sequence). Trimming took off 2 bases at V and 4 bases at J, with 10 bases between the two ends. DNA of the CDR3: TGTGCCAGCAGTTTAATCGGGGGTCCAGATACGCAGTATTTT. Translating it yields CASSLIGGPDTQYF.

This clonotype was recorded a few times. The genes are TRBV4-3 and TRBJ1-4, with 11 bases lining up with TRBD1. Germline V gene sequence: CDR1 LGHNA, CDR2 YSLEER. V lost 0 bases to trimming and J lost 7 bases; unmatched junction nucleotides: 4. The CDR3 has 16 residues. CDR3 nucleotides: TGCGCCAGCAGCCAAGAACCGGGACAGGGGGTTGAAAAACTGTTTTTT. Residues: CASSQEPGQGVEKLFF.

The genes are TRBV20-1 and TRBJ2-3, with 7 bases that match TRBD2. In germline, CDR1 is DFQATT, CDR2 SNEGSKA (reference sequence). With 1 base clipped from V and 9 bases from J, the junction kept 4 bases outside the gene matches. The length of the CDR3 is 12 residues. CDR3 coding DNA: TGCAGTGCTAGAGCGGGAGGAGACACGCAGTATTTT. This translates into CSARAGGDTQYF.

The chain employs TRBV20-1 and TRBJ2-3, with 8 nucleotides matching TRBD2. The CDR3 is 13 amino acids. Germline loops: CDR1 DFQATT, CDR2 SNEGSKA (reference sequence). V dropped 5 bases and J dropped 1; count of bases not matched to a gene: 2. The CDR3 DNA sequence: TGCAGTGCTCGAGCGGGGGGCACAGATACGCAGTATTTT. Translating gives CSARAGGTDTQYF.

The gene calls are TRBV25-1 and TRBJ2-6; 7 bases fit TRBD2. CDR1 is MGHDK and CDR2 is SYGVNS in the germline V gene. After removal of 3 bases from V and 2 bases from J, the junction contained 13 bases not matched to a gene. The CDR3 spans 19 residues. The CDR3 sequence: CASSDRLMTGGAGANVLTF. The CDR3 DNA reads TGTGCCAGCAGTGATCGCCTCATGACGGGAGGAGCTGGGGCCAACGTCCTGACTTTC.

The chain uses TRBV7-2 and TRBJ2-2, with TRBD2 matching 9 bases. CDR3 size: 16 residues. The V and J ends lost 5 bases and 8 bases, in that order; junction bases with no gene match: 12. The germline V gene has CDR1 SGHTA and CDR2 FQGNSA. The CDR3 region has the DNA TGTGCCAGCAGCCCCGGACTAGCGCCGATGGGAGGGGAGCTGTTTTTT. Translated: CASSPGLAPMGGELFF.

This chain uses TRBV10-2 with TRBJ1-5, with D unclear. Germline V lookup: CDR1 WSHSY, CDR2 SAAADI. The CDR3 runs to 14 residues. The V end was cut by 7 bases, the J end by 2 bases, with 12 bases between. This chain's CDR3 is CASTVGWGNQPQHF. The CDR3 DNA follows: TGCGCCAGCACCGTGGGGTGGGGCAATCAGCCCCAGCATTTT.